This entry describes one T cell receptor beta chain. Its antigen is not identified. Losses at the gene ends were 6 bases for V and 3 bases for J; bases not matched to a gene: 3. The length of the CDR3 is 13 residues. CDR1 is LNHDA, CDR2 SQIVND, per germline (reference sequence). This specimen belongs to a study of T cell repertoires and HLA-DP antigens. Generated by immunoSEQ multiplex PCR, the TCRdb table keeps only in-frame clones and is missing some. The sample carries some 110,000 clones, 90% to 95% recorded once. The chain couples TRBV19 to TRBJ1-2; 8 bases line up with TRBD1. The sequencing input was CD4+ T cells from PBMCs. The clonotype originates from a woman aged 18 to 35 in good health and CMV-seronegative. CDR3 nucleotides: TGTGCCAGTAGCCCGACAGGGGACTATGGCTACACCTTC. It is translated as CASSPTGDYGYTF.